The clone carrying this T cell receptor beta chain was picked up a small number of times. This clone may be a read error of a much larger clone one base away. Patients showing uncontrolled infection, other autoimmune disease, pregnancy or lactation were ineligible. This entry belongs to a study of T cells in Graves' hyperthyroidism and ophthalmopathy. The TCR beta CDR3 regions underwent amplification using RNA transcripts as the source. First-round RT-PCR with HTBI primers amplified the TCR CDR3 region. TCRdb re-analysed the multiplex PCR reads in MiXCR, keeping a single row per CDR3 protein. The data contain 690,000 or so distinct CDR3 sequences, 18% of them singletons. Sequenced sample: blood. This TCR came from a woman aged 45-65 years with Graves' hyperthyroidism that later progressed to Graves' ophthalmopathy.

The CDR3 loop is CASSYRGPGANVLTF. In nucleotides, the CDR3 is TGTGCCAGCAGTTACCGGGGCCCTGGGGCCAACGTCCTGACTTTC. The chain links TRBV6-6 to TRBJ2-6; D tentatively reads TRBD1 or TRBD2 (5 bases each). The ends were cut back, 2 bases at V and 2 bases at J, with 7 bases in the middle. Germline assignment: CDR1 MNHNY and CDR2 SVGAGI (reference sequence). The CDR3 consists of 15 residues.